This T cell receptor beta chain was identified during a study of T cells in Graves' hyperthyroidism and ophthalmopathy. Study context: The blood sample was taken at first diagnosis, before treatment began. Whole-study results and caveats: The model foresaw ophthalmopathy a median around 6.4 months prior to onset.

RNA transcripts gave rise to amplified TCR beta CDR3 regions. When the TCR CDR3 underwent first-round RT-PCR, the HTBI primer set was used. TCRdb analysed the multiplex PCR reads with MiXCR anew, one entry per CDR3 protein. The sample consists of 330,000 or so distinct CDR3 sequences, 15% to 20% of them appearing once. This clonotype was seen many times. Its antigen is still unknown. It was uncontrolled infection, other autoimmune disease, pregnancy or lactation that excluded patients. Thyroid ultrasound and orbital computed tomography, with clinical symptoms and serum thyroxine and TRAb, informed diagnoses. CDR1 and CDR2 (germline): MDHEN, SYDVKM. The germline V and J ends were trimmed by 3 bases and 8 bases, with 13 bases remaining between them. The CDR3 length is 13 residues.

The material sequenced was blood. The V call is TRBV28, the J call TRBJ1-2; D remains ambiguous. The receptor's source is a woman in her 40s with Graves' ophthalmopathy. The CDR3 loop is CASSFRDSRGYTF. The CDR3, as DNA: TGTGCCAGCAGTTTTCGTGATTCTAGGGGCTACACCTTC.